The rows below give T cell receptor beta chains drawn from one sample of a study of T cell responses to AZD1222 COVID-19 vaccine. Sequencing used immunoSEQ multiplex PCR; TCRdb keeps in-frame clones, though not all of them. The sample has about 110,000 clones, more than 75% seen once. The sequenced sample was peripheral blood, obtained on day 0 of AZD1222 vaccination. These receptors came from an adult in good health. The CDR3 runs from the conserved cysteine through the conserved F or W. Fields, in order: J gene, clone size, V gene, D gene, CDR3 protein, CDR3 DNA. The D gene is left open where the match is weak. Clone sizes are given selectively: once, few, many, or a class where the clone is expanded.

>TRBJ2-5|NA|TRBV28|TRBD2
CASSSPRLAGGETQYF
TGTGCCAGCAGTAGCCCGAGACTAGCGGGAGGAGAGACCCAGTACTTC
>TRBJ2-4|NA|TRBV11-2|NA
CASSSTSGGDIQYF
TGTGCCAGCAGCTCGACTAGTGGGGGAGACATTCAGTACTTC
>TRBJ2-3|NA|TRBV11-2|NA
CASSLTQGIPTDTQYF
TGTGCCAGCAGCCTCACCCAGGGGATCCCCACAGATACGCAGTATTTT
>TRBJ2-5|NA|TRBV7-2|NA
CASSLARGETQYF
TGTGCCAGCAGCTTAGCCCGGGGGGAGACCCAGTACTTC
>TRBJ1-4|NA|TRBV27|NA
CASSFGGANEKLFF
TGTGCCAGCAGTTTCGGGGGAGCTAATGAAAAACTGTTTTTT
>TRBJ1-1|few|TRBV5-6|TRBD1
CASSLEGQGFAEAFF
TGTGCCAGCAGCTTGGAGGGACAGGGGTTCGCTGAAGCTTTCTTT
>TRBJ2-7|NA|TRBV18|NA
CASSPKGGSGSYEQYF
TGTGCCAGCTCACCCAAGGGCGGCTCCGGCTCCTACGAGCAGTACTTC
>TRBJ2-2|once|TRBV5-1|TRBD2
CASNQAGGQATGELFF
TGCGCCAGCAACCAAGCGGGAGGGCAGGCCACCGGGGAGCTGTTTTTT
>TRBJ2-3|NA|TRBV5-4|TRBD2
CASSSGTSGPPSTDTQYF
TGTGCCAGCAGCTCTGGGACTAGCGGCCCCCCTAGCACAGATACGCAGTATTTT
>TRBJ1-2|NA|TRBV18|NA
CASSRESFNYGYTF
TGTGCCAGCTCCCGTGAGAGTTTCAACTATGGCTACACCTTC
>TRBJ2-1|NA|TRBV6-6|NA
CASTQLVPRLNNEQFF
TGTGCCAGCACCCAACTAGTCCCTAGGTTGAACAATGAGCAGTTCTTC
>TRBJ1-5|NA|TRBV28|NA
CASSLSQGRQPQHF
TGTGCCAGCAGTTTATCCCAGGGTCGGCAGCCCCAGCATTTT
>TRBJ1-2|NA|TRBV18|NA
CASSFNQGYYGYTF
TGTGCCAGCTCATTTAATCAGGGGTACTATGGCTACACCTTC
>TRBJ2-2|NA|TRBV24-1|NA
CATSVDPVSGGELFF
TGTGCCACCAGTGTCGATCCAGTGAGCGGCGGGGAGCTGTTTTTT
>TRBJ1-2|NA|TRBV5-1|TRBD1
CASSPGRTGRAYGYTF
TGCGCCAGCAGCCCCGGTCGGACAGGGAGAGCCTATGGCTACACCTTC
>TRBJ2-5|NA|TRBV6-2/TRBV6-3|TRBD2
CASSHPPLAGVRETQYF
TGTGCCAGCAGCCACCCTCCACTAGCGGGAGTACGCGAGACCCAGTACTTC
>TRBJ1-4|NA|TRBV19|NA
CASNLRNNEKLFF
TGTGCCAGTAATCTACGGAATAATGAAAAACTGTTTTTT